The rows below give T cell receptor beta chains drawn from one sample of a study of cytomegalovirus exposure and HLA in healthy donors. Measured with immunoSEQ multiplex PCR; TCRdb has only the in-frame clones, and not every one. The sample holds some 110,000 clones, 83% seen once. Sequencing used PBMCs. Receptors originate from a man aged 18 to 29 in good health and CMV-seronegative. Each CDR3 is given with its conserved first and last residue. Fields, in order: J gene, D gene, V gene, clone size, CDR3 DNA, CDR3 protein. D genes are given only for firm matches. Clone size is stated in some rows and not others, as once, few, many or a class when expanded.

>TRBJ2-2|-|TRBV6-5|-
TGTGCCAGCAGTTACTCCCCGGGCACCGGGGAGCTGTTTTTT
CASSYSPGTGELFF
>TRBJ1-4|-|TRBV6-1|-
TGTGCCAGCAGAGAGAGCAGGGCCCCGGGTGAAAAACTGTTTTTT
CASRESRAPGEKLFF
>TRBJ2-1|-|TRBV28|-
TGTGCCAGCAGTGAGCGCTACAATGAGCAGTTCTTC
CASSERYNEQFF
>TRBJ1-2|TRBD1|TRBV7-2|-
TGTGCCAGCAGCTCCCCAGGGGGCTATGGCTACACCTTC
CASSSPGGYGYTF
>TRBJ1-1|-|TRBV7-2|-
TGTGCCAGCAGCTTAGACGATACTACGGCAGGACTAAACACTGAAGCTTTCTTT
CASSLDDTTAGLNTEAFF
>TRBJ2-7|TRBD1|TRBV10-3|few
TGTGCCATCAGGAAACAGGGGGCGCTGGACGAGCAGTACTTC
CAIRKQGALDEQYF
>TRBJ2-5|TRBD2|TRBV2|-
TGTGCCAGCAGTAGTGGTAGCGGGAAGACCCAGTACTTC
CASSSGSGKTQYF
>TRBJ1-5|TRBD1|TRBV5-5|-
TGTGCCAGCAGCCCGGACAGGTCCAATCAGCCCCAGCATTTT
CASSPDRSNQPQHF
>TRBJ1-2|-|TRBV10-3|-
TGTGCCATCAGTGAGTCGATGGCAATTCCTAACTATGGCTACACCTTC
CAISESMAIPNYGYTF
>TRBJ2-7|-|TRBV5-1|few
TGCGCCAGCAGCTTGGGAGGCTACGAGCAGTACTTC
CASSLGGYEQYF
>TRBJ2-5|-|TRBV2|-
TGTGCCAGCACAGGAAAAGAGACCCAGTACTTC
CASTGKETQYF
>TRBJ2-5|-|TRBV4-3|-
TGCGCCAGCAGCCCCCGGCCGGGGGATCAAGAGACCCAGTACTTC
CASSPRPGDQETQYF
>TRBJ1-5|-|TRBV2|-
TGTGCCAGCAGTGGCAGGGAGGGCAATCAGCCCCAGCATTTT
CASSGREGNQPQHF
>TRBJ2-7|-|TRBV4-3|-
TGCGCCAGCAGCCCCCGGACAGCCTCCTACGAGCAGTACTTC
CASSPRTASYEQYF
>TRBJ2-1|-|TRBV9|-
TGTGCCAGCAGTGGGGGCCCCCATCTTGAGCAGTTCTTC
CASSGGPHLEQFF
>TRBJ2-1|TRBD2|TRBV18|-
TGTGCCAGCTCACCGGGGACTAGCGGGACAATATACAATGAGCAGTTCTTC
CASSPGTSGTIYNEQFF
>TRBJ1-2|TRBD1|TRBV27|-
TGTGCCAGCAGTTTAAAGGGGGCGCGGGGCTACACCTTC
CASSLKGARGYTF
>TRBJ2-5|TRBD2|TRBV9|once
TGTGCCAGCAGCCCCCGCCCGGGACTAGCGGGATTCGCGACCCAGTACTTC
CASSPRPGLAGFATQYF
>TRBJ2-3|TRBD2|TRBV7-9|-
TGTGCCAGCAGCTTAATTTTAGCGGGAGGTGTTGATACGCAGTATTTT
CASSLILAGGVDTQYF
>TRBJ2-3|TRBD1|TRBV11-3|-
TGTGCCAGGGGGACAGGAAAACCCCCGTCTGGCACAGATACGCAGTATTTT
CARGTGKPPSGTDTQYF
>TRBJ1-5|TRBD1|TRBV15|-
TGTGCCACCAGCAGAGGGGGGACAGTGGGCAATCAGCCCCAGCATTTT
CATSRGGTVGNQPQHF
>TRBJ2-7|TRBD2|TRBV27|-
TGTGCCAGCAGTTTCAAGACTAGCGGCTACGAGCAGTACTTC
CASSFKTSGYEQYF
>TRBJ2-1|TRBD2|TRBV9|-
TGTGCCAGCAGCGTAGGCGGGGGGGGGAGCTCCTACAATGAGCAGTTCTTC
CASSVGGGGSSYNEQFF
>TRBJ1-2|-|TRBV28|-
TGTGCCAGCAGTTTAGACAGTAACTATGGCTACACCTTC
CASSLDSNYGYTF
>TRBJ2-7|TRBD2|TRBV18|-
TGTGCCAGCTCACCACCTCGGACTAGCGGCACCTCTGGGGAGCAGTACTTC
CASSPPRTSGTSGEQYF
>TRBJ2-5|TRBD2|TRBV6-1|-
TGTGCCAGCAGTGTGGTGTTAGCGGGAGGTAAAGAGACCCAGTACTTC
CASSVVLAGGKETQYF
>TRBJ2-1|TRBD2|TRBV7-9|-
TGTGCCAGCAGCGCGCTCATCGGGGGGAGCTCCTACAATGAGCAGTTCTTC
CASSALIGGSSYNEQFF
>TRBJ2-3|-|TRBV7-9|-
TGTGCCAGCAGCATCCCCCCGAGGGATACGCAGTATTTT
CASSIPPRDTQYF
>TRBJ1-5|-|TRBV9|-
TGTGCCAGCAGCTTTCGGAACCGGACGGGGAATCAGCCCCAGCATTTT
CASSFRNRTGNQPQHF
>TRBJ2-7|TRBD2|TRBV11-3|-
TGTGCCAGCAGCTTGGGACTAGCGCGCAACGAGCAGTACTTC
CASSLGLARNEQYF
>TRBJ1-1|-|TRBV2|-
TGTGCCAGCAGAGGGGGAGGGTCCTGGGACACTGAAGCTTTCTTT
CASRGGGSWDTEAFF
>TRBJ2-1|TRBD2|TRBV27|-
TGTGCCAGCACCCCTGGACTAGCGGGCGCCTACAATGAGCAGTTCTTC
CASTPGLAGAYNEQFF
>TRBJ2-6|TRBD1|TRBV6-5|-
TGTGCCAGCACCCTTACAGGGGTCGGGGCCAACGTCCTGACTTTC
CASTLTGVGANVLTF
>TRBJ2-2|-|TRBV7-2|once
TGTGCCAGCAGCCGTCTTGTTTCTTTTCCGAACACCGGGGAGCTGTTTTTT
CASSRLVSFPNTGELFF
>TRBJ2-2|-|TRBV7-6|-
TGTGCCAGCAGCTTAGCGCCGGGAGACCTATTCAACACCGGGGAGCTGTTTTTT
CASSLAPGDLFNTGELFF
>TRBJ1-1|TRBD1|TRBV7-8|-
TGTGCCAGCAGCTTAGAGACAGGGGGCACTGAAGCTTTCTTT
CASSLETGGTEAFF
>TRBJ2-1|TRBD2|TRBV11-3|-
TGTGCCAGCAGCCCCCGGGGGACTAGCGGGAGCTATGAGCAGTTCTTC
CASSPRGTSGSYEQFF
>TRBJ1-1|TRBD1|TRBV5-4|few
TGTGCCAGCAGCTATAACAGGGGTTTCACTGAAGCTTTCTTT
CASSYNRGFTEAFF
>TRBJ2-4|-|TRBV7-9|-
TGTGCCAGCAGCTTCTTGACAGCCACCAAAAACATTCAGTACTTC
CASSFLTATKNIQYF
>TRBJ2-5|TRBD1|TRBV23-1|-
TGCGCCAGCAGTCAACCGCGGAACAGGGGGCGCTCAGAGACCCAGTACTTC
CASSQPRNRGRSETQYF
>TRBJ1-6|-|TRBV6-5|-
TGTGCCAGCAGTGCCACGGAGGGGGGGAATTCACCCCTCCACTTT
CASSATEGGNSPLHF
>TRBJ2-3|-|TRBV5-1|-
TGCGCCAGCAGCTTGGGAGGGAGGCCAACCACAGATACGCAGTATTTT
CASSLGGRPTTDTQYF